These T cell receptor beta chains were read from a single sample in a study of cytomegalovirus exposure and HLA in healthy donors. Profiled with immunoSEQ multiplex PCR; TCRdb holds only in-frame clones, not every one. The sample has 130,000 to 150,000 clones, approximately 90% seen once; the top ten hold 4.5%. The sample comprised PBMCs. The receptors stem from a man in his late teens or twenties in good health and CMV-seropositive. The conserved cysteine and the conserved F or W are not part of the CDR3 here. The order of the fields is D gene, V gene, CDR3 protein. A D gene is named only where the DNA matches it firmly.

d_gene: TRBD1
v_gene: TRBV4-2
CDR3aa: ASSQERTGSNSGANVLT

d_gene: -
v_gene: TRBV27
CDR3aa: ASSTTAMGGYT

d_gene: TRBD1
v_gene: TRBV6-1
CDR3aa: ASDRERQVPYEQY

d_gene: TRBD1
v_gene: TRBV5-1
CDR3aa: ASSPQGGANYGYT

d_gene: -
v_gene: TRBV4-2
CDR3aa: ASSQVGGVSSYNEQF

d_gene: TRBD2
v_gene: TRBV30
CDR3aa: ACSGGVNTGELF

d_gene: -
v_gene: TRBV28
CDR3aa: ASSLTGRDTEAF

d_gene: -
v_gene: TRBV11-2
CDR3aa: ASSASQGTSYEQY

d_gene: -
v_gene: TRBV27
CDR3aa: ASRGRKAF

d_gene: TRBD1
v_gene: TRBV5-1
CDR3aa: ASSWAGDRSETQY

d_gene: -
v_gene: TRBV6-4
CDR3aa: ASSEWGLTEAF

d_gene: TRBD1
v_gene: TRBV5-6
CDR3aa: ARRRDRTQPSSGNTIY

d_gene: -
v_gene: TRBV28
CDR3aa: ASSSPPDRFEAF

d_gene: -
v_gene: TRBV30
CDR3aa: AWNDSPADEQF

d_gene: TRBD2
v_gene: TRBV27
CDR3aa: ASSSGTTSYNEQF

d_gene: TRBD1
v_gene: TRBV6-1
CDR3aa: TTNRGGTEAF

d_gene: -
v_gene: TRBV18
CDR3aa: ASSPPNRVSGYT

d_gene: -
v_gene: TRBV19
CDR3aa: ASSSTSGIRGEKLF

d_gene: -
v_gene: TRBV4-1
CDR3aa: ASSPLFQETQY

d_gene: -
v_gene: TRBV4-1
CDR3aa: ASSLLATIATGELF

d_gene: TRBD2
v_gene: TRBV2
CDR3aa: ASIASGRSGF

d_gene: -
v_gene: TRBV29-1
CDR3aa: SVSAEGETQY

d_gene: TRBD1
v_gene: TRBV19
CDR3aa: ASSPDRGGIGNQPQH

d_gene: -
v_gene: TRBV6-5
CDR3aa: ASGNKMYQETQY

d_gene: -
v_gene: TRBV2
CDR3aa: ASSYRAPNYGYT

d_gene: TRBD1
v_gene: TRBV29-1
CDR3aa: SVPGQLITDTQY